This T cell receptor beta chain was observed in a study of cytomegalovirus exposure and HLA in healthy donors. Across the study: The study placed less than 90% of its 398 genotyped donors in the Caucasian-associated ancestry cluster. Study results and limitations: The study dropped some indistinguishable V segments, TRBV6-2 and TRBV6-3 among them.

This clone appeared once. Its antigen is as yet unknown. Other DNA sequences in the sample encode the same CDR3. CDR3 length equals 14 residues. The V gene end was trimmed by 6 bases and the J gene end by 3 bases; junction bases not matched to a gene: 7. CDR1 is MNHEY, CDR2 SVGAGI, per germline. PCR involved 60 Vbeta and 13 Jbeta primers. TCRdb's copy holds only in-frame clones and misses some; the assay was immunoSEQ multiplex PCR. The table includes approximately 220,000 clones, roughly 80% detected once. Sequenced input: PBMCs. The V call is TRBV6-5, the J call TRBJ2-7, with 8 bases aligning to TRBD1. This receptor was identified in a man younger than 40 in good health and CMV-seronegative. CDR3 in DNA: TGTGCCAGCAGCTCCGGGACAGGTCTCTACGAGCAGTACTTC. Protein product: CASSSGTGLYEQYF.